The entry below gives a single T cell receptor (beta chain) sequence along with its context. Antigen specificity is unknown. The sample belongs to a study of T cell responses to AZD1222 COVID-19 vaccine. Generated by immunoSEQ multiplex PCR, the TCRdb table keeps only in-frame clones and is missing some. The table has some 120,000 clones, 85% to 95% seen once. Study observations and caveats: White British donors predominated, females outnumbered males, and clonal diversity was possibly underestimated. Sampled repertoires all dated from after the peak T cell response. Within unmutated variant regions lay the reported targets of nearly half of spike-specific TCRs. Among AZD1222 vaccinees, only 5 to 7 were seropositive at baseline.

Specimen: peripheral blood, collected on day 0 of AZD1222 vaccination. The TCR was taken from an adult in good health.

CDR3 bases: TGTGCCAGCAGCCCGGGCGTGGGCTATGGCTACACCTTC. Its protein is CASSPGVGYGYTF. V gene TRBV3-1 (or the pseudogene TRBV3-2) combines with J gene TRBJ1-2; D is unclear. The CDR3 has 13 residues. V was clipped by 4 bases and J by 4 bases, with 10 bases between them. Per germline, CDR1 LGHDT and CDR2 YNNKEL (reference sequence).